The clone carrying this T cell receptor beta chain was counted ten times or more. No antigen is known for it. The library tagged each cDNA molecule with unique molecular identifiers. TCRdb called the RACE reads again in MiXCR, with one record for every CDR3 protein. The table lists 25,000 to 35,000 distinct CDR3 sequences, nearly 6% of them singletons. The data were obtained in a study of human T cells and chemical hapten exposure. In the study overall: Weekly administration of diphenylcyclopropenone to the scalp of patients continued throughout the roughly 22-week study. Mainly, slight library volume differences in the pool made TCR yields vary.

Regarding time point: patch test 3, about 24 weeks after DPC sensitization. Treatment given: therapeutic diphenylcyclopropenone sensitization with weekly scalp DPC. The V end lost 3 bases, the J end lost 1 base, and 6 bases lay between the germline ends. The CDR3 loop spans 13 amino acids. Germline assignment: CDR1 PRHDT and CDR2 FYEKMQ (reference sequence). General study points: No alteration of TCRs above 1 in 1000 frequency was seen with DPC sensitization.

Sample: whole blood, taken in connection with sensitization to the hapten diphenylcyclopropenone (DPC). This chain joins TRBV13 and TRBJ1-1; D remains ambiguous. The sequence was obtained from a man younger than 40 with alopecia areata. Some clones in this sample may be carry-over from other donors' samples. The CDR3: CASSFDPNTEAFF. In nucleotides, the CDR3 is TGTGCCAGCAGCTTCGACCCGAACACTGAAGCTTTCTTT.